This T cell receptor beta chain emerged from a study of blood T cell repertoires in COVID-19. The CDR3 is 12 amino acids. V was shortened by 3 bases and J by 6 bases, with 11 bases between the two germline ends. Germline CDR1 DFQATT, CDR2 SNEGSKA (reference sequence). In the original analysis: Reference gene primers were amplified, and this amplification served to estimate nucleated cell counts. Sequenced by immunoSEQ multiplex PCR; TCRdb stores in-frame clones only, minus some. For V, J and clone size, that table is used; D and trimming come from the DNA. There are around 180,000 clones in the sample; less than 85% occur only once, and about 12% lies in the top ten. Residents of approximately 25 US areas, aged roughly 18 to 89 years, made up the participants. Self-reported history from a screening survey and questionnaire set each donor's cohort. Donors in Cohort 3 who had recovered were those with two negative PCRs, healthcare professional clearance, or resolution of their symptoms.

The chain carries TRBV20-1 and TRBJ1-1, with D perhaps TRBD1 (6 bases). This TCR was recovered from a man between 50 and 59 years old who had recovered from COVID-19. Sequencing used PBMCs or T cells enriched from blood (not recorded which). In nucleotides, the CDR3 is TGCAGTGCTAGTAGGCAGGGGCCTGAAGCTTTCTTT. Protein product: CSASRQGPEAFF.